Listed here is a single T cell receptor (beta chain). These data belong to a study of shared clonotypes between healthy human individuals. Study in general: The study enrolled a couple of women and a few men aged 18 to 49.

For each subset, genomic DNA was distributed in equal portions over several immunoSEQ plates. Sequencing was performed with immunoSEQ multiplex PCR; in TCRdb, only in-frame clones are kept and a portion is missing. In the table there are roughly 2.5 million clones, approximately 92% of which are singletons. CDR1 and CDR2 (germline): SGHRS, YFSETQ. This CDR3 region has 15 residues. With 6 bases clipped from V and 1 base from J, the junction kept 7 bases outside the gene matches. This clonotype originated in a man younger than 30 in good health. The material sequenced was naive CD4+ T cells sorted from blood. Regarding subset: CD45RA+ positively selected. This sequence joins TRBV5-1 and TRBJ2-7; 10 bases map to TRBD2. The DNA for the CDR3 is TGCGCCAGCACTCAGGTAGCGGGAGGTTCCTACGAGCAGTACTTC. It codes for CASTQVAGGSYEQYF.